These T cell receptor beta chains were read from a single sample in a study of blood T cell repertoires in COVID-19. Assay used: immunoSEQ multiplex PCR; TCRdb lists only in-frame clones, some missing. The table shows some 95,000 clones, with more than 85% occurring only once. Sequences were obtained from peripheral blood. The receptor set was obtained from a human donor with active COVID-19. The donor label of this sample is uncertain. Both conserved end residues are part of each CDR3. D genes are given only for firm matches. The listing skips clone size in some rows; elsewhere it reads once, few, many or a size class.

V: TRBV12-3/TRBV12-4
D: -
size: -
J: TRBJ2-7
CDR3: CASSLARGWGQYF
DNA: TGTGCCAGCAGTTTGGCCAGGGGATGGGGGCAGTACTTC

V: TRBV29-1
D: TRBD2
size: -
J: TRBJ2-3
CDR3: CSVGGTRQQSTARVVADTQYF
DNA: TGCAGCGTCGGGGGGACGCGACAGCAAAGCACAGCAAGGGTCGTAGCAGATACGCAGTATTTT

V: TRBV18
D: TRBD1
size: -
J: TRBJ1-5
CDR3: CASSPLQGGFPWGGNQPQHF
DNA: TGTGCCAGCTCACCACTCCAGGGGGGCTTCCCATGGGGGGGCAATCAGCCCCAGCATTTT

V: TRBV20-1
D: -
size: -
J: TRBJ1-2
CDR3: CSASAGTLNGYTF
DNA: TGCAGTGCCAGTGCCGGGACACTTAATGGCTACACCTTC

V: TRBV6-5
D: TRBD1
size: once
J: TRBJ1-1
CDR3: CASRSTGLDTEAFF
DNA: TGTGCCAGCAGATCGACAGGGCTAGACACTGAAGCTTTCTTT

V: TRBV6-5
D: -
size: -
J: TRBJ1-2
CDR3: CASRGGGEPNYGYTF
DNA: TGTGCCAGCCGCGGGGGGGGAGAGCCTAACTATGGCTACACCTTC

V: TRBV11-3
D: TRBD2
size: -
J: TRBJ2-2
CDR3: CASHKGTSQVAGELFF
DNA: TGTGCCAGCCACAAGGGGACTAGTCAAGTCGCCGGGGAGCTGTTTTTT

V: TRBV12-3/TRBV12-4
D: -
size: -
J: TRBJ2-5
CDR3: CASSLHGETQYF
DNA: TGTGCCAGCAGTTTACACGGAGAGACCCAGTACTTC

V: TRBV9
D: -
size: -
J: TRBJ1-4
CDR3: CASSVALSPGLSNEKLFF
DNA: TGTGCCAGCAGCGTAGCTCTAAGTCCCGGTCTTTCTAATGAAAAACTGTTTTTT

V: TRBV5-8
D: TRBD1
size: -
J: TRBJ2-5
CDR3: CASSLSGTAYQETQYF
DNA: TGTGCCAGCAGCTTGTCCGGGACAGCGTACCAAGAGACCCAGTACTTC

V: TRBV18
D: TRBD1
size: -
J: TRBJ2-2
CDR3: CASSPVRDRGTGELFF
DNA: TGTGCCAGCTCACCAGTGAGGGACAGGGGCACCGGGGAGCTGTTTTTT

V: TRBV6-5
D: -
size: -
J: TRBJ2-7
CDR3: CASSSRVGDEQYF
DNA: TGTGCCAGCAGTTCCCGTGTGGGCGACGAGCAGTACTTC

V: TRBV25-1
D: TRBD1
size: -
J: TRBJ2-1
CDR3: CASSVFGDRDRGEQFF
DNA: TGTGCCAGCAGCGTCTTCGGGGACAGGGATAGGGGTGAGCAGTTCTTC

V: TRBV6-6
D: TRBD1
size: -
J: TRBJ1-5
CDR3: CASIPGQADNQPQHF
DNA: TGTGCCAGCATTCCCGGACAGGCGGACAATCAGCCCCAGCATTTT

V: TRBV28
D: TRBD1
size: -
J: TRBJ1-5
CDR3: CASSLSWGQDQPQHF
DNA: TGTGCCAGCAGTTTAAGCTGGGGACAGGATCAGCCCCAGCATTTT

V: TRBV12-3/TRBV12-4
D: -
size: -
J: TRBJ1-6
CDR3: CASSRQADSLHF
DNA: TGTGCCAGCAGTAGACAGGCCGACTCCCTCCACTTT

V: TRBV2
D: -
size: -
J: TRBJ1-2
CDR3: CAGRGGTDSLYGYTF
DNA: TGTGCCGGAAGGGGGGGCACGGACAGTCTCTATGGCTACACCTTC

V: TRBV19
D: -
size: -
J: TRBJ1-2
CDR3: CASSIDPWTDYGYTF
DNA: TGTGCCAGTAGTATAGATCCCTGGACAGACTATGGCTACACCTTC